This passage covers 23 T cell receptor beta chains from one sample sequenced in a study of blood T cell repertoires in COVID-19. Measured with immunoSEQ multiplex PCR; TCRdb has only the in-frame clones, and not every one. This table has some 200,000 clones, approximately 90% appearing once. The sample was peripheral blood. The receptor source for this set is a man aged 35 to 55 with active or convalescent COVID-19.

The chain has TRBV30 and TRBJ1-5; TRBD1 matches at 8 bases. The V segment lost 2 bases and the J segment 3 bases; nucleotides outside the gene matches: 9. In germline, CDR1 is GTSNPN, CDR2 SVGIG (reference sequence). The CDR3 has 16 residues. This chain's CDR3 is CAWSPHSDRANQPQHF. CDR3 nucleotide sequence: TGTGCCTGGAGTCCCCACTCGGACAGGGCCAATCAGCCCCAGCATTTT.

The V gene is TRBV7-2, the J gene TRBJ2-5; 9 bases are shared with TRBD1. V lost 9 bases to trimming and J lost 5 bases; unmatched junction nucleotides: 7. This CDR3 comprises 13 residues. Germline lookup yields CDR1 SGHTA and CDR2 FQGNSA. The CDR3 bases are TGTGCCAGTGACAGGGGGTTTATGGAGACCCAGTACTTC. Its translation: CASDRGFMETQYF. The full variable domain, completed using reference TRBV7-2 and TRBJ2-5, is GAGVSQSPSNKVTEKGKDVELRCDPISGHTALYWYRQSLGQGLEFLIYFQGNSAPDKSGLPSDRFSAERTGGSVSTLTIQRTQQEDSAVYLCASDRGFMETQYFGPGTRLLVL.

This clone was detected only a few times. This chain joins TRBV7-8 and TRBJ2-7; perhaps TRBD1 as D (6 bases). The CDR3 is 14 residues long. In germline, CDR1 is SGHVS, CDR2 FQNEAQ. Trimming cost V 3 bases and J 3 bases, with 12 bases left between them. This chain's CDR3 is CASSLSGARYEQYF. The CDR3 bases are TGTGCCAGCAGCTTGTCAGGGGCGCGCTACGAGCAGTACTTC.

This clone showed up many times. The chain couples TRBV5-6 to TRBJ2-7; possible D gene TRBD1, 5 bases. The CDR3 consists of 14 residues. Trimming took 0 bases from V and 3 from J, leaving 10 bases between them. Looked up from germline, CDR1 is SGHDT and CDR2 is YYEEEE. The CDR3 reads CASSLAGYDYEQYF. Written as DNA, the CDR3 is TGTGCCAGCAGCTTGGCAGGGTATGACTACGAGCAGTACTTC.

The chain links TRBV9 to TRBJ2-1; 11 bases fit TRBD2. The V gene's germline CDR1 is SGDLS and CDR2 YYNGEE. The CDR3 is 12 amino acids. The junction had 0 bases not matched to a gene; V was cut back by 3 bases and J by 10 bases. CDR3 nucleotides: TGTGCCAGCAGCGCTAGCGGGGGGGAGCAGTTCTTC. Its translation: CASSASGGEQFF.

V usage is TRBV25-1 and J usage is TRBJ2-7; 9 positions agree with TRBD2. The germline V gene encodes CDR1 MGHDK and CDR2 SYGVNS. The CDR3 extends over 13 amino acids. Germline trimming cut 7 bases from V and 4 bases from J; bases unmatched to any gene: 5. In nucleotides, the CDR3 is TGTGCCAGCACGGCAAGCGGGGGGTACGAGCAGTACTTC. This encodes CASTASGGYEQYF.

The V and J genes are TRBV27 and TRBJ1-2; D gene uncertain. With 8 bases removed from V and 2 bases from J, the gap between germline ends came to 15 bases. Germline-derived CDR1 and CDR2 are MNHEY and SMNVEV (reference sequence). This CDR3 is built from 14 residues. CDR3 region: CASRKRGPNYGYTF. In DNA form, the CDR3 reads TGTGCCAGCCGTAAGCGGGGTCCCAACTATGGCTACACCTTC.

The V call is TRBV7-6, the J call TRBJ2-5; the D is unclear. This CDR3 is 15 amino acids long. The germline V and J ends were trimmed by 5 bases and 5 bases, with 18 bases remaining between them. The germline CDR1 and CDR2 sequences are SGHVS and FNYEAQ. The CDR3 DNA is TGTGCCAGCAGCGGCGACCCCGGGTCTCAGGAGACCCAGTACTTC. This translates into CASSGDPGSQETQYF. Full variable domain (missing parts from reference TRBV7-6 and TRBJ2-5): GAGVSQSPRYKVTKRGQDVALRCDPISGHVSLYWYRQALGQGPEFLTYFNYEAQQDKSGLPNDRFSAERPEGSISTLTIQRTEQRDSAMYRCASSGDPGSQETQYFGPGTRLLVL.

V gene TRBV6-1 combines with J gene TRBJ2-2; 8 positions match TRBD2. The CDR3 runs 15 residues. After removal of 2 bases from V and 4 bases from J, the junction contained 3 bases not matched to a gene. Germline V gene data show CDR1 as MNHNS and CDR2 as SASEGT. As DNA, the CDR3 is TGTGCCAGCAGTGAAAGGGCGGGGGGCACCGGGGAGCTGTTTTTT. Protein: CASSERAGGTGELFF.

This clone has a single count. This chain uses TRBV27 with TRBJ2-7; 11 positions agree with TRBD2. The V gene's germline CDR1 is MNHEY and CDR2 SMNVEV (reference sequence). This CDR3 has 17 amino acids. V shed 3 bases and J 6 bases; nucleotides not matched to a gene: 13. CDR3 in amino acids: CASSLGPSLAGVSEQYF. CDR3 nucleotide sequence: TGTGCCAGCAGTTTGGGCCCTTCACTAGCGGGAGTCAGCGAGCAGTACTTC.

This chain links TRBV2 with TRBJ2-1; D perhaps matches TRBD2 (6 bases). The CDR3 is made up of 17 amino acids. V shed 3 bases and J shed 0 bases, with 15 bases lying between them. Germline V gene data show CDR1 as SNHLY and CDR2 as FYNNEI. The CDR3 reads CASSDRAAAGSYNEQFF. Written as DNA, the CDR3 is TGTGCCAGCAGTGATCGGGCAGCAGCGGGCTCCTACAATGAGCAGTTCTTC. Based on the CDR3 plus reference TRBV2 and TRBJ2-1, the full variable domain is EPEVTQTPSHQVTQMGQEVILRCVPISNHLYFYWYRQILGQKVEFLVSFYNNEISEKSEIFDDQFSVERPDGSNFTLKIRSTKLEDSAMYFCASSDRAAAGSYNEQFFGPGTRLTVL.

The CDR3 spells CASSLNGQPQHF. CDR3 nucleotides: TGTGCCAGCAGTTTAAATGGCCAGCCCCAGCATTTT. The rearrangement links TRBV12-3 or TRBV12-4 to TRBJ1-5, with D hard to call. This CDR3 spans 12 amino acids. The V and J ends lost 2 bases and 7 bases respectively, with 6 bases between them.

The chain recombines TRBV7-2 with TRBJ2-7; possible D gene TRBD2, 5 bases. The CDR3 totals 13 residues. Germline CDR1 reads SGHTA; CDR2 reads FQGNSA. The V gene lost 4 bases and the J gene lost 7 bases, with 14 bases spanning the gap. CDR3 in DNA: TGTGCCAGCAGCTCGGACGGACTTGGTGAGCAGTACTTC. It is translated as CASSSDGLGEQYF. The full variable domain, with the rest looked up from reference TRBV7-2 and TRBJ2-7, is GAGVSQSPSNKVTEKGKDVELRCDPISGHTALYWYRQSLGQGLEFLIYFQGNSAPDKSGLPSDRFSAERTGGSVSTLTIQRTQQEDSAVYLCASSSDGLGEQYFGPGTRLTVT.

This chain links TRBV27 with TRBJ1-2; maybe TRBD1 (5 bases). Germline assignment: CDR1 MNHEY and CDR2 SMNVEV (reference sequence). CDR3 length equals 14 residues. V was pared by 0 bases and J by 1 base, with 6 bases between. The CDR3 DNA follows: TGTGCCAGCAGTTTATCCCAGGGTAACTATGGCTACACCTTC. Its translation is CASSLSQGNYGYTF.

The rearrangement links TRBV6-5 to TRBJ1-1; unclear D gene. Trimming cost V 5 bases and J 11 bases, with 18 bases left between them. From germline, CDR1 is MNHEY and CDR2 SVGAGI. The CDR3 has 13 amino acids. The CDR3 DNA sequence: TGTGCCAGCAGTCGGGTAGGAACCCAAGTGGCTTTCTTT. Residues: CASSRVGTQVAFF.

The J gene is TRBJ2-3, the V gene TRBV27; possible D gene TRBD1, 5 bases. The CDR3 runs to 14 residues. Trimming took 6 bases from V and 2 from J, leaving 12 bases between them. Germline CDR1 is MNHEY and CDR2 is SMNVEV (reference sequence). In nucleotides, the CDR3 is TGTGCCAGCAGACCTACAGGAGCCACAGATACGCAGTATTTT. It yields the protein CASRPTGATDTQYF.

The chain couples TRBV19 to TRBJ1-2; TRBD1 is a possible D gene (5 bases). Germline CDR1 LNHDA, CDR2 SQIVND (reference sequence). V lost 10 bases and J 3 bases, leaving 9 bases between the germline ends. The CDR3 has 11 residues. Here the CDR3 reads CATQAYYGYTF. As DNA, the CDR3 is TGTGCCACACAGGCCTACTATGGCTACACCTTC.

The rearrangement links TRBV19 to TRBJ1-5, with 10 bases aligning to TRBD1. The germline CDR1 and CDR2 sequences are LNHDA and SQIVND (reference sequence). CDR3 length: 16 residues. V was pared by 6 bases and J by 4 bases, with 9 bases of the junction left unmatched. The CDR3 DNA sequence: TGTGCCAGTAGCGATCGGACAGGGGGAGGAAATCAGCCCCAGCATTTT. Translating gives CASSDRTGGGNQPQHF.

The chain is built from TRBV5-1 and TRBJ2-7; 10 nucleotides line up with TRBD1. V shed 5 bases and J 0 bases; nucleotides not matched to a gene: 11. Germline-derived CDR1 and CDR2 are SGHRS and YFSETQ. The CDR3 is 17 residues long. As DNA, the CDR3 is TGCGCCAGCAGACGCAATCCCGGGACAGGGGACTCCTACGAGCAGTACTTC. It codes for CASRRNPGTGDSYEQYF. Combining the CDR3 with reference TRBV5-1 and TRBJ2-7 gives the whole variable domain KAGVTQTPRYLIKTRGQQVTLSCSPISGHRSVSWYQQTPGQGLQFLFEYFSETQRNKGNFPGRFSGRQFSNSRSEMNVSTLELGDSALYLCASRRNPGTGDSYEQYFGPGTRLTVT.

The V gene is TRBV27, the J gene TRBJ2-1, with 10 nucleotides matching TRBD2. Trimming at V came to 6 bases and at J to 8 bases, leaving 7 bases not matched to a gene. Germline CDR1 MNHEY, CDR2 SMNVEV (reference sequence). The CDR3 has 14 residues. The CDR3 spells CASRTGTSAYEQFF. The CDR3 DNA is TGTGCCAGCAGAACCGGGACTAGCGCCTATGAGCAGTTCTTC.

This clone was picked up one time. This sequence joins TRBV9 and TRBJ2-7, with D tentatively TRBD1 (6 bases). This CDR3 is 12 amino acids long. Trimming stripped 3 bases from V and 5 bases from J, with 9 bases between. Germline V gene data show CDR1 as SGDLS and CDR2 as YYNGEE. In DNA form, the CDR3 reads TGTGCCAGCAGCGGACAGGTGGACGAGCAGTACTTC. Translation gives CASSGQVDEQYF.

The J gene is TRBJ1-1, the V gene TRBV11-2, with TRBD1 identical over 8 bases. CDR1 and CDR2 from the germline V gene are SGHAT and FQNNGV. The junction had 5 bases not matched to a gene; V was cut back by 4 bases and J by 4 bases. The CDR3 runs to 14 residues. In DNA form, the CDR3 reads TGTGCCAGCAGCTGGTCCACAGGGGGCACTGAAGCTTTCTTT. Amino acids: CASSWSTGGTEAFF.

The sample holds one count of this clone. The V and J genes are TRBV19 and TRBJ1-2; D is possibly TRBD1 (5 bases). The CDR3 runs 11 residues. V gave up 9 bases and J gave up 6 bases, with 11 bases separating them. Germline lookup yields CDR1 LNHDA and CDR2 SQIVND (reference sequence). Here the CDR3 reads CASHRSHGYTF. The CDR3 DNA follows: TGTGCCAGCCACAGGTCGCATGGCTACACCTTC.